In this sample, the clone carrying this T cell receptor beta chain turned up a few times. Its antigen remains unidentified. This entry belongs to a study of beta chain features in type 1 diabetes. Study outcomes and limitations: Compared to healthy donors, patients appeared to have naive, central memory and Treg TCRB repertoires that were more alike. More deletions and fewer insertions at VDJ junctions were seen in type 1 diabetes patients.

Since all of the isolated RNA was reverse transcribed, expressed TCRB transcripts were what got sequenced. The assay was immunoSEQ multiplex PCR, and TCRdb's table has in-frame clones only and misses some. The profile shows almost 350,000 clones, around 8% of them singletons. CD45RO/CCR7/CD25/CD127/CD95/CD27 separated CD4+ naive, central memory, regulatory and stem cell-like memory cells by sorting. Germline V CDR1 and CDR2: SGDLS, YYNGEE. The CDR3 has 15 amino acids. Trimming removed 1 base at V and 1 base at J, with 11 bases between. This receptor was taken from a woman between 18 and 30 years old in good health. The chain couples TRBV9 to TRBJ1-1, with D unclear. The sequencing input was central memory CD4+ T cells from blood. For the CDR3, the DNA is TGTGCCAGCAGCGTATTAGTGGAGCAGAACACTGAAGCTTTCTTT. It is translated as CASSVLVEQNTEAFF.